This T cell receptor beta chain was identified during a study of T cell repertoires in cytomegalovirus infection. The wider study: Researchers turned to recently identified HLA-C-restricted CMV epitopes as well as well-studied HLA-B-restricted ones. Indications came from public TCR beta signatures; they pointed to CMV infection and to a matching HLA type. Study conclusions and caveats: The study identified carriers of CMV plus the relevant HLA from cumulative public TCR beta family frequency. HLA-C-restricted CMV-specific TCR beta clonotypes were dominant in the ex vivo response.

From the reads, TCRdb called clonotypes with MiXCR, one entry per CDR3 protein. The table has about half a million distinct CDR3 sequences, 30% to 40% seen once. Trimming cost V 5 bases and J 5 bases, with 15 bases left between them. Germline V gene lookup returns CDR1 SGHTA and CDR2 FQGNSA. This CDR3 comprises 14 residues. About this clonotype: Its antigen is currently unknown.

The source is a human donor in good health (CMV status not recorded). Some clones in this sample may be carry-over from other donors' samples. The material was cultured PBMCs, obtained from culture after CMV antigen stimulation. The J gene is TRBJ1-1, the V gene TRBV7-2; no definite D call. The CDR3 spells CASSTPDGFTEAFF. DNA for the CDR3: TGTGCCAGCAGCACCCCTGACGGGTTTACTGAAGCTTTCTTT.